This T cell receptor beta chain was captured in a study of blood T cell repertoires in COVID-19. Whole-study context: Samples of COVID-19 (acute and convalescent) were obtained from the United States, Italy and Spain. PBMCs, B-cell-depleted T cells, or T cells were the source of the cDNA or gDNA that made up the material.

Per the original methods: Amplification of reference gene primers was used by the study to estimate nucleated cell counts. The method was immunoSEQ multiplex PCR; TCRdb's version includes in-frame clones alone and lacks a portion of them. The V and J calls and clone size were taken over from that table, and D and trimming were inferred from the DNA. The sample lists 30,000 to 35,000 clones, 82% occurring once. With V trimmed by 4 bases and J by 3 bases, 10 bases remained unmatched. Germline V lookup: CDR1 LGHDT, CDR2 YNNKEL (reference sequence). The CDR3 spans 16 residues. V is TRBV3-1 (or the pseudogene TRBV3-2) and J is TRBJ2-7; 9 bases line up with TRBD1. Sequenced material: peripheral blood. The sequence derives from a man older than 75 with active or convalescent COVID-19. The CDR3 bases are TGTGCCAGCAGCCGATATCCAGGACAGGGGAACTACGAGCAGTACTTC. Translation gives CASSRYPGQGNYEQYF.